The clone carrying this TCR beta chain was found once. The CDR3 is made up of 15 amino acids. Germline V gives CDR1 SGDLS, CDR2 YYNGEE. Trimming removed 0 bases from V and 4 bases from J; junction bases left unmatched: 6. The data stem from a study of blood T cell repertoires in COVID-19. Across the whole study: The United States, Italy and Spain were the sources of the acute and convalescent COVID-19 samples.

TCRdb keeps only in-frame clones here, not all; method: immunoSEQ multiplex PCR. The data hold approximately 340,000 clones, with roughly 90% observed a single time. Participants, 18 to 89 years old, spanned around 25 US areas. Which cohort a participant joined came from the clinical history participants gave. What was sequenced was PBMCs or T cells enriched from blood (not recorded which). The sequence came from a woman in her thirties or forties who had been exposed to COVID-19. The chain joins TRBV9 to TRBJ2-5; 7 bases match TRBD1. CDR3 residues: CASSVGLAGGETQYF. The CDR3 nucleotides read TGTGCCAGCAGCGTAGGCTTAGCAGGGGGAGAGACCCAGTACTTC.